These 3 T cell receptor beta chains originate from one sample sequenced in a study of cytomegalovirus exposure and HLA in healthy donors. Here immunoSEQ multiplex PCR was the method, and the copy in TCRdb shows in-frame clones only, minus some. The data show about 95,000 clones, roughly 85% seen once. Sequenced sample: PBMCs. These receptors came from a young man in good health and CMV-seropositive.

The V call is TRBV2, the J call TRBJ2-2, with D perhaps matching TRBD1 (5 bases). The CDR3 loop spans 15 amino acids. The germline V gene has CDR1 SNHLY and CDR2 FYNNEI. V shed 3 bases and J shed 0 bases, with 8 bases lying between them. CDR3 amino acids: CASSDDSANTGELFF. The CDR3 nucleotides are TGTGCCAGCAGTGATGACAGCGCGAACACCGGGGAGCTGTTTTTT.

This clone was seen only once. V gene TRBV27 combines with J gene TRBJ1-1, with 7 bases aligning to TRBD1. The germline V gene encodes CDR1 MNHEY and CDR2 SMNVEV (reference sequence). The CDR3 length is 16 residues. J lost 4 bases, V lost 5 bases, and 13 bases had no gene match. CDR3 nucleotides: TGTGCCAGCAGTCCCACGACAGGGATAGGGGTCACTGAAGCTTTCTTT. Translated, it gives CASSPTTGIGVTEAFF.

The V gene is TRBV2, the J gene TRBJ1-5; TRBD1 might be the D (5 bases). CDR3 length equals 14 residues. Between the trimmed V and J ends, which lost 6 bases and 7 bases, there was a span of 16 bases. Germline V lookup: CDR1 SNHLY, CDR2 FYNNEI. The CDR3 region is CASRGREGKQPQHF. The CDR3 nucleotides read TGTGCCAGCAGGGGCAGGGAAGGAAAACAGCCCCAGCATTTT.